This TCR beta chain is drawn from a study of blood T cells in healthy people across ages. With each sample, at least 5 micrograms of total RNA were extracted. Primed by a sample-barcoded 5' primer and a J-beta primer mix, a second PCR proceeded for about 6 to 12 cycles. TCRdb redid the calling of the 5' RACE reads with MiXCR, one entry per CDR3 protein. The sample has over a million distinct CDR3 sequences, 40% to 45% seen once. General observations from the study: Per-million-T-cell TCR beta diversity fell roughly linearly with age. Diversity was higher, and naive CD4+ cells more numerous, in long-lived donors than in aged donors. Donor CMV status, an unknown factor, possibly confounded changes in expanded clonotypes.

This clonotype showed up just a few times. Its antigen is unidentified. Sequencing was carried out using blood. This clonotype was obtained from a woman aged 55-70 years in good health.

In DNA form, the CDR3 reads TGTGCCAGCAGTAAAGGGCCTCCGGGACATAACTATGGCTACACCTTC. As protein: CASSKGPPGHNYGYTF. The chain has TRBV21-1 and TRBJ1-2; the D segment call TRBD1 is taken from the table without a DNA check. TRBV21-1 is listed as a pseudogene. The CDR3 sequence is 16 residues long.